This T cell receptor beta chain appears in the sequencing data of a study of PD-L1 blockade in urothelial cancer. Overall study: Blood was analyzed 3 weeks (second dose) and 6 weeks after treatment start.

Measured with immunoSEQ multiplex PCR; TCRdb has only the in-frame clones, and not every one. Here the sample spans some 71,000 clones, less than 90% being singletons. The cohort comprised individuals with locally advanced or metastatic urothelial carcinoma. This clonotype was obtained from a man aged 55 to 70 with urothelial cancer. This specimen consisted of PBMCs, obtained around atezolizumab (anti-PD-L1) treatment.

The CDR3 DNA sequence: TGTGCCAGCAGAGACAGGGGAGACATTCAGTACTTC. Translated: CASRDRGDIQYF. This chain uses TRBV2 with TRBJ2-4; TRBD1 matches 8 bases. J lost 8 bases, V lost 6 bases, and 3 bases had no gene match. Germline V gene sequence: CDR1 SNHLY, CDR2 FYNNEI. CDR3 size: 12 residues.